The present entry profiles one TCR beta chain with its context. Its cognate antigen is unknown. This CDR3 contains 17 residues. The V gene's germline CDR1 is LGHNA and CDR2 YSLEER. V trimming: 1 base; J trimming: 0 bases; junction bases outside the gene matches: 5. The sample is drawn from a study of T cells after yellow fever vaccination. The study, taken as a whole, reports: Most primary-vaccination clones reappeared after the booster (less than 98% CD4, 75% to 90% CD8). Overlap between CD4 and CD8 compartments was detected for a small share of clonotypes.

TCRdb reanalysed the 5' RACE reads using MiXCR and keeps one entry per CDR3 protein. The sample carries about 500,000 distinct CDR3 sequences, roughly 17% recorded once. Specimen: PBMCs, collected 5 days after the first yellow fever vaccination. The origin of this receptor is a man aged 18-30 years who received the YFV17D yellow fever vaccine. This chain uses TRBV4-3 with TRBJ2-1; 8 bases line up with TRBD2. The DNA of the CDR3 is TGCGCCAGCAGCCAAGGGGGACTAGGCGCCTCCTACAATGAGCAGTTCTTC. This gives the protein CASSQGGLGASYNEQFF.